One and the same sample provided the 28 T cell receptor beta chains below, sequenced in a study of cytomegalovirus exposure and HLA in healthy donors. The PCR ran on 60 Vbeta and 13 Jbeta primers. The method was immunoSEQ multiplex PCR; TCRdb's version includes in-frame clones alone and lacks a portion of them. The table has 150,000 to 200,000 clones, more than 85% seen once; the top ten hold 0.2% to 0.3%. The material sequenced was PBMCs. These receptors were obtained from a girl in the first two years of life in good health and CMV-seronegative.

The chain uses TRBV6-5 and TRBJ1-3; D unclear. V dropped 5 bases and J dropped 0 bases, with 8 bases sitting between them. Per the germline V gene, CDR1 is MNHEY and CDR2 is SVGAGI. The CDR3 runs to 14 residues. CDR3 nucleotides: TGTGCCAGCAGTGCGATTAACTCTGGAAACACCATATATTTT. It yields the protein CASSAINSGNTIYF.

The chain employs TRBV7-9 and TRBJ1-1; 8 bases fit TRBD1. V was pared by 4 bases and J by 1 base, with 8 bases of the junction left unmatched. Germline V gives CDR1 SEHNR, CDR2 FQNEAQ (reference sequence). CDR3 length: 16 amino acids. CDR3 amino acids: CASSSGRQGPNTEAFF. The CDR3 region has the DNA TGTGCCAGCAGCTCGGGGAGACAGGGGCCGAACACTGAAGCTTTCTTT.

CDR3 sequence reads: CASSSLAGGSSYNEQFF. The CDR3 bases are TGTGCCAGCAGCTCCTTAGCGGGAGGGTCCTCCTACAATGAGCAGTTCTTC. The V call is TRBV7-9, the J call TRBJ2-1, with 11 nucleotides matching TRBD2. The germline V gene has CDR1 SEHNR and CDR2 FQNEAQ (reference sequence). This CDR3 spans 17 amino acids. V trimming: 4 bases; J trimming: 0 bases; junction bases outside the gene matches: 5.

The V and J genes are TRBV2 and TRBJ1-1, with D tentatively TRBD1 (5 bases). This CDR3 has 12 amino acids. The V and J ends lost 3 bases and 6 bases respectively, with 8 bases between them. Germline CDR1 SNHLY, CDR2 FYNNEI. The DNA for the CDR3 is TGTGCCAGCAGTGATCGGGGGGCTGAAGCTTTCTTT. It specifies CASSDRGAEAFF. Full variable domain (missing parts from reference TRBV2 and TRBJ1-1): EPEVTQTPSHQVTQMGQEVILRCVPISNHLYFYWYRQILGQKVEFLVSFYNNEISEKSEIFDDQFSVERPDGSNFTLKIRSTKLEDSAMYFCASSDRGAEAFFGQGTRLTVV.

This clone appeared once. This chain links TRBV29-1 with TRBJ1-1; the D gene is possibly TRBD1 (6 bases). With 5 bases removed from V and 6 bases from J, the gap between germline ends came to 16 bases. This CDR3 spans 13 amino acids. Germline lookup yields CDR1 SQVTM and CDR2 ANQGSEA. This CDR3 reads CSVHGGAMPEAFF. The CDR3 DNA sequence: TGCAGCGTTCACGGGGGGGCTATGCCTGAAGCTTTCTTT.

This clone came up a few times. The CDR3 loop reads CASSLVETGTGRRGELFF. The CDR3 region has the DNA TGCGCCAGCAGCTTGGTGGAAACCGGGACAGGAAGGAGAGGGGAGCTGTTTTTT. The genes are TRBV5-1 and TRBJ2-2, with 8 bases aligning to TRBD1. The CDR3 has 18 amino acids. J gave up 8 bases and V 0 bases, and 15 bases lay outside the gene matches. CDR1 SGHRS and CDR2 YFSETQ come from the germline V gene.

This clone was recorded once. V and J are TRBV15 and TRBJ1-5; a weak D match, TRBD1 (6 bases). The germline gives CDR1 LNHNV, CDR2 YYDKDF (reference sequence). Trimming pared 0 bases from V and 6 bases from J, leaving 9 bases between. This CDR3 is built from 14 residues. The CDR3, as DNA: TGTGCCACCAGCAGAGACAGGGGTAGTCAGCCCCAGCATTTT. Its protein product is CATSRDRGSQPQHF.

There are a few counts of this clone. The J gene is TRBJ1-1, the V gene TRBV5-8; D possibly corresponds to TRBD1 (6 bases). The CDR3 totals 14 residues. V lost 3 bases, J lost 1 base, and 10 bases lay in between. Germline V lookup: CDR1 SGHTS, CDR2 YDEGEE. The CDR3 DNA sequence: TGTGCCAGCAGCTCCGACAGGCGGAACACTGAAGCTTTCTTT. Translated: CASSSDRRNTEAFF.

This chain links TRBV7-2 with TRBJ2-4, with TRBD2 identical over 7 bases. The V gene's germline CDR1 is SGHTA and CDR2 FQGNSA. V trimming: 5 bases; J trimming: 2 bases; junction bases outside the gene matches: 9. The CDR3 extends over 16 amino acids. The CDR3 sequence: CASSPWGGRPKNIQYF. The CDR3 nucleotides read TGTGCCAGCAGCCCATGGGGGGGTAGGCCCAAAAACATTCAGTACTTC.

The rearrangement uses TRBV7-8 and TRBJ2-5; perhaps TRBD1 as D (5 bases). The CDR3 totals 13 residues. CDR1 is SGHVS, CDR2 FQNEAQ, per germline. Deletions cut 3 bases from V and 5 bases from J, with 10 bases between. The CDR3 DNA reads as TGTGCCAGCAGCTTTCAGGGTACGGAGACCCAGTACTTC. Translated: CASSFQGTETQYF.

V gene TRBV5-5 combines with J gene TRBJ1-1; D remains unclear. The CDR3 is 11 amino acids. Germline assignment: CDR1 SGHKS and CDR2 YYEKEE (reference sequence). V was trimmed by 6 bases and J by 1 base, leaving 4 bases between them. CDR3 DNA: TGTGCCAGCATCGGGAACACTGAAGCTTTCTTT. As protein: CASIGNTEAFF.

This chain connects TRBV5-1 to TRBJ2-3; possible D gene TRBD2, 6 bases. Germline assignment: CDR1 SGHRS and CDR2 YFSETQ. Trimming took off 4 bases at V and 1 base at J, with 10 bases between the two ends. The CDR3 is 14 amino acids. The CDR3 DNA is TGCGCCAGCAGCCTTAGCGGCCGCACAGATACGCAGTATTTT. Encoded protein: CASSLSGRTDTQYF.

The genes are TRBV28 and TRBJ2-1, with D perhaps TRBD1 (5 bases). The ends were cut back, 6 bases at V and 9 bases at J, with 15 bases in the middle. Germline V lookup: CDR1 MDHEN, CDR2 SYDVKM. The CDR3 sequence is 13 residues long. CDR3 coding DNA: TGTGCCAGCAGATTTCAGACAGCCGGTGAGCAGTTCTTC. Its protein is CASRFQTAGEQFF. Full variable domain (outside the CDR3, taken from reference TRBV28 and TRBJ2-1): DVKVTQSSRYLVKRTGEKVFLECVQDMDHENMFWYRQDPGLGLRLIYFSYDVKMKEKGDIPEGYSVSREKKERFSLILESASTNQTSMYLCASRFQTAGEQFFGPGTRLTVL.

The chain employs TRBV30 and TRBJ2-5; D is ambiguous. The CDR3 has 12 residues. Per germline, CDR1 GTSNPN and CDR2 SVGIG (reference sequence). The ends were cut back, 2 bases at V and 5 bases at J, with 9 bases in the middle. CDR3 in DNA: TGTGCCTGGAGTCTTTCTACGGAGACCCAGTACTTC. It codes for CAWSLSTETQYF. Supplemented by reference TRBV30 and TRBJ2-5, the full variable domain reads SQTIHQWPATLVQPVGSPLSLECTVEGTSNPNLYWYRQAAGRGLQLLFYSVGIGQISSEVPQNLSASRPQDRQFILSSKKLLLSDSGFYLCAWSLSTETQYFGPGTRLLVL.

The chain has TRBV7-9 and TRBJ1-1, with no clear D. The V end was cut by 0 bases, the J end by 5 bases, with 7 bases between. This CDR3 spans 13 amino acids. Germline V gene sequence: CDR1 SEHNR, CDR2 FQNEAQ (reference sequence). DNA of the CDR3: TGTGCCAGCAGCTTAGCCGGGGAGACTGAAGCTTTCTTT. This gives the protein CASSLAGETEAFF. Filled out from reference TRBV7-9 and TRBJ1-1, the complete variable domain reads DTGVSQNPRHKITKRGQNVTFRCDPISEHNRLYWYRQTLGQGPEFLTYFQNEAQLEKSRLLSDRFSAERPKGSFSTLEIQRTEQGDSAMYLCASSLAGETEAFFGQGTRLTVV.

The rearrangement links TRBV7-3 to TRBJ2-3, with 8 bases aligning to TRBD1. Germline lookup yields CDR1 SGHTA and CDR2 FQGTGA. The CDR3 has 15 amino acids. With V trimmed by 2 bases and J by 4 bases, 5 bases remained unmatched. CDR3 loop: CASSLSDREADTQYF. In DNA, the CDR3 is TGTGCCAGCAGCTTATCGGACAGGGAGGCAGATACGCAGTATTTT.

The J gene is TRBJ2-2, the V gene TRBV11-1; TRBD2 agrees at 9 bases. This CDR3 has 16 amino acids. From germline, CDR1 is SGHAT and CDR2 FQDESV (reference sequence). Unmatched junction bases numbered 9, after V lost 7 bases and J lost 3 bases. This chain's CDR3 is CASNAGGGADTGELFF. CDR3 nucleotides: TGTGCCAGCAATGCCGGCGGGGGGGCGGACACCGGGGAGCTGTTTTTT.

This chain uses TRBV5-1 with TRBJ2-4; maybe TRBD1 (6 bases). The CDR3 length is 18 residues. Germline CDR1 is SGHRS and CDR2 is YFSETQ. Trimming removed 2 bases at V and 0 bases at J, with 18 bases between. CDR3 residues: CASSFTTGTFGAKNIQYF. DNA for the CDR3: TGCGCCAGCAGCTTTACTACAGGGACATTCGGAGCCAAAAACATTCAGTACTTC.

This clone was counted a few times. The rearrangement uses TRBV7-9 and TRBJ2-3, with D possibly matching TRBD1 (6 bases). The CDR3 is 16 amino acids. Germline V gives CDR1 SEHNR, CDR2 FQNEAQ (reference sequence). Trimming removed 5 bases at V and 2 bases at J, with 17 bases between. The chain's CDR3 is CASSGQLGGPTDTQYF. The CDR3 DNA follows: TGTGCCAGCAGCGGACAGCTGGGCGGGCCCACAGATACGCAGTATTTT. The entire variable domain, with the rest obtained from reference TRBV7-9 and TRBJ2-3, is as follows: DTGVSQNPRHKITKRGQNVTFRCDPISEHNRLYWYRQTLGQGPEFLTYFQNEAQLEKSRLLSDRFSAERPKGSFSTLEIQRTEQGDSAMYLCASSGQLGGPTDTQYFGPGTRLTVL.

This clone appeared once. This sequence joins TRBV9 and TRBJ1-3; 9 nucleotides agree with TRBD1. The CDR3 is 13 residues long. J lost 11 bases, V lost 2 bases, and 5 bases had no gene match. Germline V gives CDR1 SGDLS, CDR2 YYNGEE. CDR3 in amino acids: CASSVMGQGPIYF. CDR3 coding DNA: TGTGCCAGCAGCGTGATGGGACAGGGCCCCATATATTTT.

This chain joins TRBV7-9 and TRBJ1-5; D might be TRBD1 (5 bases). The ends were cut back, 2 bases at V and 7 bases at J, with 12 bases in the middle. The CDR3 is made up of 14 amino acids. Germline V CDR1 and CDR2: SEHNR, FQNEAQ (reference sequence). The CDR3 DNA reads TGTGCCAGCAGCTTATCGGCAGGGAACCAGCCCCAGCATTTT. It yields the protein CASSLSAGNQPQHF.

The CDR3 loop reads CASSQRLAGGLIEQFF. The CDR3 region has the DNA TGCGCCAGCAGCCAAAGACTAGCGGGGGGGCTAATTGAGCAGTTCTTC. The V call is TRBV4-1, the J call TRBJ2-1, with TRBD2 matching over 14 bases. Germline V lookup: CDR1 MGHRA, CDR2 YSYEKL. V lost 2 bases, J lost 9 bases, and 6 bases stayed unmatched. The CDR3 spans 16 residues.

The chain links TRBV13 to TRBJ2-1, with 9 bases matching TRBD1. Germline V gene lookup returns CDR1 PRHDT and CDR2 FYEKMQ (reference sequence). CDR3 length equals 13 residues. J gave up 7 bases and V 6 bases, and 4 bases lay outside the gene matches. The DNA for the CDR3 is TGTGCCAGCAGGTTGACAGGGGGGAATGAGCAGTTCTTC. Protein: CASRLTGGNEQFF.

J is TRBJ2-1 and V is TRBV27; 9 nucleotides line up with TRBD2. Looked up from germline, CDR1 is MNHEY and CDR2 is SMNVEV (reference sequence). CDR3 length: 14 residues. V shed 8 bases, J shed 2 bases, and the junction held 4 bases outside the gene matches. The CDR3: CASSSGDPYNEQFF. As DNA, the CDR3 is TGTGCCAGCTCTAGCGGGGATCCCTACAATGAGCAGTTCTTC.

V usage is TRBV7-9 and J usage is TRBJ1-3; no clear D gene. The CDR3 spans 15 residues. The germline V gene has CDR1 SEHNR and CDR2 FQNEAQ (reference sequence). Trimming removed 3 bases at V and 4 bases at J, with 13 bases between. The CDR3 DNA follows: TGTGCCAGCAGCTTTATCCCGGGGTCCGGAAACACCATATATTTT. Translating gives CASSFIPGSGNTIYF.

The rearrangement uses TRBV4-1 and TRBJ2-1; no clear D. Germline V gene data show CDR1 as MGHRA and CDR2 as YSYEKL. CDR3 length equals 13 residues. The V end lost 1 base, the J end lost 5 bases, and 6 bases lay between the germline ends. CDR3 nucleotide sequence: TGCGCCAGCAGCCAAGGTCTAAACAATGAGCAGTTCTTC. It yields the protein CASSQGLNNEQFF.

This chain connects TRBV5-1 to TRBJ1-1; a weak D match, TRBD1 (6 bases). Germline V lookup: CDR1 SGHRS, CDR2 YFSETQ. V was pared by 0 bases and J by 1 base, with 10 bases between. This CDR3 region has 15 residues. The chain's CDR3 is CASSLARGGNTEAFF. The CDR3 bases are TGCGCCAGCAGCTTGGCGAGGGGGGGGAACACTGAAGCTTTCTTT.

The V call is TRBV7-8, the J call TRBJ2-1, with TRBD2 identical over 13 bases. The CDR3 is 17 residues long. Trimming took 1 base from V and 7 from J; bases not matched to a gene: 7. CDR1 and CDR2 (germline): SGHVS, FQNEAQ. CDR3 loop: CASSLELAGGPGNEQFF. CDR3 DNA sequence: TGTGCCAGCAGCTTAGAACTAGCGGGAGGGCCAGGAAATGAGCAGTTCTTC.